This TCR beta chain was profiled in a study of T cells in Graves' hyperthyroidism and ophthalmopathy. Overall study findings and caveats: Most clonotypes expanded in the thyroid (above 0.001) were also present in blood.

With a duration under 2 months, the hyperthyroidism was newly diagnosed in patients aged 18 to 65. Predating any ophthalmopathy symptoms, the blood sample was taken at first hyperthyroidism diagnosis. The PBMCs were sourced from fresh peripheral blood (less than 11 ml). In its sample, this clonotype was seen many times. Its antigen is unidentified. Amplification yielded TCR beta CDR3 regions, with RNA transcripts as the source. Carried out on the TCR CDR3, a first-round RT-PCR used the HTBI primer set. TCRdb used MiXCR to reprocess the multiplex PCR reads, holding one entry per CDR3 protein. This sample has nearly 600,000 distinct CDR3 sequences, with more than 11% found just once. The V and J ends lost 5 bases and 6 bases, in that order; junction bases with no gene match: 13. The CDR3 is made up of 16 amino acids.

Sequenced sample: blood. The rearrangement joins TRBV12-3 or TRBV12-4 to TRBJ2-1; 7 bases are shared with TRBD1. The sequence derives from a woman under 40 with Graves' hyperthyroidism that later progressed to Graves' ophthalmopathy. The CDR3 nucleotides read TGTGCCAGCAGTAAAAGACAGGGCCTTTTACCCAATGAGCAGTTCTTC. Residues: CASSKRQGLLPNEQFF.